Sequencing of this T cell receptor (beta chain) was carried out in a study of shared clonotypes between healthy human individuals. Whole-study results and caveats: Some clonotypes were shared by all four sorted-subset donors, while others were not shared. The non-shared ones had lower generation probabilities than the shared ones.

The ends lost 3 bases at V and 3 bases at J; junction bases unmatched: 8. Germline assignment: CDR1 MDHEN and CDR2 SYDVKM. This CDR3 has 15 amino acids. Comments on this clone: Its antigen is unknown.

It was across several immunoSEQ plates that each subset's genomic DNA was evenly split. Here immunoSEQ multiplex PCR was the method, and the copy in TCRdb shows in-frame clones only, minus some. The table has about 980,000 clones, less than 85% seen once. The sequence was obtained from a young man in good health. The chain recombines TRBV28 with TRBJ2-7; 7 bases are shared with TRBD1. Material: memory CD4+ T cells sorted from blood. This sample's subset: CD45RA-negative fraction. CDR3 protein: CASSLPGQQLYEQYF. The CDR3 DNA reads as TGTGCCAGCAGTTTGCCGGGACAGCAACTCTACGAGCAGTACTTC.